The 25 T cell receptor beta chains in this list originate from one sample, sequenced in a study of cytomegalovirus exposure and HLA in healthy donors. The PCR ran on 60 Vbeta and 13 Jbeta primers. Generated by immunoSEQ multiplex PCR, the TCRdb table keeps only in-frame clones and is missing some. The data show some 120,000 clones, 79% seen once. Sequencing was done on a sample of PBMCs. These receptors were taken from a young man in good health and CMV-seropositive.

As concerns this clone: The junction and the germline gene differ at one end; a read error may be behind it. The V call is TRBV27, the J call TRBJ2-1, with 11 bases lining up with TRBD2. The CDR3 consists of 12 residues. The germline CDR1 and CDR2 sequences are MNHEY and SMNVEV (reference sequence). The DNA of the CDR3 is TGTGCCAGCAGTCGTAGCGGGGGGGGCTCGGTCTTC. It encodes CASSRSGGGSVF.

The chain couples TRBV6-6 to TRBJ1-2; the match to TRBD1 covers 9 bases. CDR3 length: 16 amino acids. Per germline, CDR1 MNHNY and CDR2 SVGAGI (reference sequence). With V trimmed by 5 bases and J by 4 bases, 11 bases remained unmatched. CDR3 protein: CASSPSTGGYSYGYTF. The CDR3 nucleotides read TGTGCCAGCAGTCCATCGACAGGGGGGTATAGCTATGGCTACACCTTC.

This rearrangement joins TRBV4-3 to TRBJ2-2, with 7 positions matching TRBD1. V was clipped by 0 bases and J by 3 bases; unmatched bases: 7. This CDR3 region has 17 residues. CDR1 and CDR2 from the germline V gene are LGHNA and YSLEER. CDR3 bases: TGCGCCAGCAGCCAAGAAATACAGGGGTCGGACACCGGGGAGCTGTTTTTT. It yields the protein CASSQEIQGSDTGELFF.

The rearrangement uses TRBV14 and TRBJ2-5; tentatively, D is TRBD2 (6 bases). CDR1 and CDR2 (germline): SGHDN, FVKESK. V was pared by 4 bases and J by 1 base, with 16 bases between. The CDR3 extends over 16 amino acids. This chain's CDR3 is CASSPGSGHIQETQYF. DNA for the CDR3: TGTGCCAGCAGCCCCGGGAGTGGTCATATCCAAGAGACCCAGTACTTC.

CDR3 loop: CAWKDPGTSGIWQYF. The CDR3 DNA reads as TGTGCCTGGAAAGACCCCGGGACTAGCGGGATTTGGCAGTACTTC. The chain couples TRBV30 to TRBJ2-7; 13 bases agree with TRBD2. There are 15 residues in the CDR3. Germline V gives CDR1 GTSNPN, CDR2 SVGIG (reference sequence). V was clipped by 4 bases and J by 9 bases; unmatched bases: 12.

The chain couples TRBV1 to TRBJ2-7; the table's D call, TRBD2, was not checked against the DNA. TRBV1 is given as a pseudogene. CDR3 length: 14 residues. CDR3 in DNA: TGCACCAGCAGTCGGATGGGGGGAGCCTACGAGCAGTACTTC. Translated, it gives CTSSRMGGAYEQYF.

This chain uses TRBV6-4 with TRBJ2-3; 9 nucleotides align to TRBD2. CDR1 is MRHNA and CDR2 is SNTAGT in the germline V gene. There are 15 residues in the CDR3. After removal of 2 bases from V and 7 bases from J, the junction contained 7 bases not matched to a gene. CDR3 in DNA: TGTGCCAGCAGTGACGCTAGCGGGGATTTCCATACGCAGTATTTT. It specifies CASSDASGDFHTQYF.

CDR3 sequence: CASSWTGFNEQYF. CDR3 nucleotide sequence: TGTGCCAGTAGCTGGACAGGGTTTAACGAGCAGTACTTC. The chain recombines TRBV19 with TRBJ2-7; the match to TRBD1 covers 8 bases. In germline, CDR1 is LNHDA, CDR2 SQIVND (reference sequence). V lost 6 bases, J lost 5 bases, and 6 bases stayed unmatched. The CDR3 contains 13 residues. Filled out from reference TRBV19 and TRBJ2-7, the complete variable domain reads DGGITQSPKYLFRKEGQNVTLSCEQNLNHDAMYWYRQDPGQGLRLIYYSQIVNDFQKGDIAEGYSVSREKKESFPLTVTSAQKNPTAFYLCASSWTGFNEQYFGPGTRLTVT.

CDR3 loop: CASGTQNTGELFF. The CDR3 nucleotides read TGTGCTAGTGGGACTCAAAACACCGGGGAGCTGTTTTTT. V and J are TRBV12-5 and TRBJ2-2; D is undetermined. CDR3 length equals 13 residues. Between the trimmed V and J ends, which lost 6 bases and 2 bases, there was a span of 7 bases. Germline V gene sequence: CDR1 LGHNT, CDR2 FRNRAP.

The chain is built from TRBV9 and TRBJ2-1; 7 bases fit TRBD1. The germline V gene encodes CDR1 SGDLS and CDR2 YYNGEE. This CDR3 comprises 14 residues. With V trimmed by 6 bases and J by 0 bases, 3 bases remained unmatched. Written as DNA, the CDR3 is TGTGCCAGCAACAGGGGCAGCTCCTACAATGAGCAGTTCTTC. Its protein product is CASNRGSSYNEQFF.

The chain couples TRBV14 to TRBJ2-5; maybe TRBD1 (6 bases). The germline V and J ends were trimmed by 4 bases and 7 bases, with 16 bases remaining between them. Germline V gene sequence: CDR1 SGHDN, CDR2 FVKESK. This CDR3 contains 14 residues. Written as DNA, the CDR3 is TGTGCCAGCAGCCCCGCTGGGGGCAGGGGGACCCAGTACTTC. Translated, it gives CASSPAGGRGTQYF.

The CDR3 loop reads CASSLEGGDNTEAFF. The CDR3 bases are TGCGCCAGCAGCTTGGAGGGAGGAGATAACACTGAAGCTTTCTTT. This chain uses TRBV5-1 with TRBJ1-1; D unclear. CDR1 is SGHRS, CDR2 YFSETQ, per germline. CDR3 length: 15 amino acids. Trimming took 0 bases from V and 2 from J, leaving 11 bases between them.

The chain combines TRBV6-1 with TRBJ2-5; 11 nucleotides align to TRBD2. TRBJ2-7 matches the DNA end more closely, so the J call is doubtful. This CDR3 contains 16 residues. Germline V gives CDR1 MNHNS, CDR2 SASEGT. For the CDR3, the DNA is TGTGCCAGCAGTGATATAACTAGCGGGAGATGGTACGAGCAGTACTTC. It is translated as CASSDITSGRWYEQYF.

The chain carries TRBV11-2 and TRBJ2-3, with 8 bases matching TRBD2. The ends lost 1 base at V and 0 bases at J; junction bases unmatched: 6. Germline loops: CDR1 SGHAT, CDR2 FQNNGV. The length of the CDR3 is 17 residues. CDR3 region: CASSLGFTSGSTDTQYF. The CDR3 nucleotides read TGTGCCAGCAGCTTAGGATTTACTAGCGGTAGCACAGATACGCAGTATTTT.

The chain couples TRBV7-3 to TRBJ2-2; the match to TRBD1 covers 8 bases. The CDR3 covers 15 residues. V lost 2 bases and J lost 7; bases outside the gene matches: 6. CDR1 SGHTA and CDR2 FQGTGA come from the germline V gene. This CDR3 is CASSLFTGGVGELFF. In DNA, the CDR3 is TGTGCCAGCAGCTTATTTACAGGGGGAGTCGGGGAGCTGTTTTTT.

This clone was detected only once. The chain uses TRBV5-8 and TRBJ2-3, with 9 bases aligning to TRBD2. The germline CDR1 and CDR2 sequences are SGHTS and YDEGEE. V trimming: 0 bases; J trimming: 7 bases; junction bases outside the gene matches: 6. The CDR3 sequence is 15 residues long. In DNA, the CDR3 is TGTGCCAGCAGCTTGGGCGGGGGGGCCGTTAATACGCAGTATTTT. Protein product: CASSLGGGAVNTQYF.

This chain's CDR3 is CASNGQGYKNIQYF. CDR3 DNA sequence: TGTGCCAGCAACGGACAGGGATACAAAAACATTCAGTACTTC. V is TRBV6-1 and J is TRBJ2-4; 8 positions match TRBD1. The CDR3 runs to 14 residues. The germline CDR1 and CDR2 sequences are MNHNS and SASEGT. V was clipped by 7 bases and J by 3 bases; unmatched bases: 5.

The gene calls are TRBV29-1 and TRBJ1-3; D gene unclear. Trimming stripped 5 bases from V and 0 bases from J, with 8 bases between. Germline V gene sequence: CDR1 SQVTM, CDR2 ANQGSEA. This CDR3 is 13 amino acids long. Written as DNA, the CDR3 is TGCAGCGTTTCAATTCCCTCTGGAAACACCATATATTTT. As protein: CSVSIPSGNTIYF.

In this sample, this clone turned up once. V gene TRBV30 combines with J gene TRBJ2-7, with D tentatively TRBD1 (6 bases). V was pared by 3 bases and J by 8 bases, with 11 bases between. CDR1 and CDR2 from the germline V gene are GTSNPN and SVGIG (reference sequence). This CDR3 spans 11 amino acids. CDR3 DNA sequence: TGTGCCTGGAGCGCAGGGGCAAAGCAGTACTTC. This translates into CAWSAGAKQYF.

The rearrangement uses TRBV2 and TRBJ1-1, with 7 bases matching TRBD1. The CDR3 extends over 11 amino acids. V lost 7 bases and J lost 4; bases outside the gene matches: 0. Germline V gene sequence: CDR1 SNHLY, CDR2 FYNNEI. For the CDR3, the DNA is TGTGCCAGCACAGGGGGCACTGAAGCTTTCTTT. It codes for CASTGGTEAFF.

This clone has only one observation. This sequence joins TRBV6-4 and TRBJ2-7; 9 nucleotides align to TRBD1. Looked up from germline, CDR1 is MRHNA and CDR2 is SNTAGT. CDR3 length equals 14 residues. Trimming took 7 bases from V and 6 from J; bases not matched to a gene: 10. CDR3 bases: TGTGCCAGCACCGGGACAGGGCGAATTTCCGAGCAGTACTTC. Translation gives CASTGTGRISEQYF.

The V call is TRBV7-8, the J call TRBJ2-7; D is possibly TRBD1 (6 bases). CDR1 is SGHVS and CDR2 is FQNEAQ in the germline V gene. The CDR3 is made up of 15 amino acids. V gave up 4 bases and J gave up 2 bases, with 15 bases separating them. The DNA for the CDR3 is TGTGCCAGCAGCTGGGGCGACAGGCAGACCTACGAGCAGTACTTC. Its translation: CASSWGDRQTYEQYF.

This chain links TRBV9 with TRBJ1-2; 7 bases are a match to TRBD1. This CDR3 is 13 amino acids long. Germline V gene data show CDR1 as SGDLS and CDR2 as YYNGEE. J gave up 4 bases and V 3 bases, and 3 bases lay outside the gene matches. The CDR3 DNA reads TGTGCCAGCAGCGAACAGGGGCCCTATGGCTACACCTTC. Translation gives CASSEQGPYGYTF.

Concerning this clone: A read error may produce the germline difference seen at one junction end. The chain couples TRBV7-8 to TRBJ2-3; 9 bases map to TRBD2. The CDR3 runs 17 residues. The V gene's germline CDR1 is SGHVS and CDR2 FQNEAQ. CDR3 region: CVSRTGASSGETDTQYF. The CDR3 nucleotides are TGTGTCAGCAGGACGGGCGCCTCTAGCGGGGAAACAGATACGCAGTATTTT.

V gene TRBV5-1 combines with J gene TRBJ2-7; 7 bases match TRBD1. The V gene end was trimmed by 2 bases and the J gene end by 2 bases; junction bases not matched to a gene: 10. CDR1 SGHRS and CDR2 YFSETQ come from the germline V gene. CDR3 length equals 16 residues. The CDR3 here is CASSFKSGTVPYEQYF. The CDR3 DNA reads as TGCGCCAGCAGCTTTAAATCCGGGACAGTACCCTACGAGCAGTACTTC.